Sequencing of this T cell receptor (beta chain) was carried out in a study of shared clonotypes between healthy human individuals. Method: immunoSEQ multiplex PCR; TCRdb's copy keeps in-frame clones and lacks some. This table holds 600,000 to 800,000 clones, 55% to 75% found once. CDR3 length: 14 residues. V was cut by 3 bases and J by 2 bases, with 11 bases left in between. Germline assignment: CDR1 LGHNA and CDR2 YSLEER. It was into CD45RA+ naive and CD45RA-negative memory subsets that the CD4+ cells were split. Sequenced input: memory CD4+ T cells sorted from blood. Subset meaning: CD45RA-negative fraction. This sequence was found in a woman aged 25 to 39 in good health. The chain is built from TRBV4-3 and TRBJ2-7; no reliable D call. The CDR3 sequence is CASSQMTPPYEQYF. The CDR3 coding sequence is TGCGCCAGCAGCCAGATGACACCTCCCTACGAGCAGTACTTC.